These T cell receptor beta chains were read from a single sample in a study of T cells in Graves' hyperthyroidism and ophthalmopathy. Each CDR3 protein gets one entry after TCRdb re-called the multiplex PCR reads with MiXCR. The sample lists a few hundred thousand distinct CDR3 sequences; 20% to 25% were seen once. The specimen was blood. Source of these receptors: a woman between 65 and 79 years old with Graves' ophthalmopathy. The CDR3 runs from the conserved cysteine through the conserved F or W. The order of the fields is D gene, V gene, clone size, J gene, CDR3 DNA, CDR3 protein. A D gene is named only where the DNA matches it firmly. Not all rows give a size; the values are once, few, many and, for expanded clones, a class.

D: NA
V: TRBV28
size: many
J: TRBJ2-7
DNA: TGTGCCAGCACCCCGGTAGGGGCGACCTCCTACGAGCAGTACTTC
CDR3: CASTPVGATSYEQYF

D: TRBD2
V: TRBV5-1
size: NA
J: TRBJ2-3
DNA: TGCGCCAGCAGCTTCTCGGGACTAGAGGCAGATACGCAGTATTTT
CDR3: CASSFSGLEADTQYF

D: NA
V: TRBV4-2
size: few
J: TRBJ2-7
DNA: TGTGCCAGCAGCGGTCAGATGGGCTACGAGCAGTACTTC
CDR3: CASSGQMGYEQYF

D: TRBD2
V: TRBV6-2/TRBV6-3
size: few
J: TRBJ2-3
DNA: TGTGCCAGCAACAGCCTAGGACTAGCGGCAGATACGCAGTATTTT
CDR3: CASNSLGLAADTQYF

D: TRBD2
V: TRBV6-9
size: once
J: TRBJ2-7
DNA: TGTGCCAGCAGTTGGGGACTAGCGGCTGGTAACGAGCAGTACTTC
CDR3: CASSWGLAAGNEQYF

D: NA
V: TRBV7-9
size: many
J: TRBJ2-5
DNA: TGTGCCAGCAGCATCACACTGAGAGGGGAAGAGACCCAGTACTTC
CDR3: CASSITLRGEETQYF

D: TRBD1
V: TRBV7-9
size: few
J: TRBJ1-2
DNA: TGTGCCAGCAGCGTCGGACAGGGGGCTGTGGGCTACACCTTC
CDR3: CASSVGQGAVGYTF

D: TRBD2
V: TRBV20-1
size: many
J: TRBJ2-1
DNA: TGCAGTGCTAGTGCTCTCGCGGGAGGGATGCAGTTCTTC
CDR3: CSASALAGGMQFF

D: TRBD1
V: TRBV5-1
size: NA
J: TRBJ2-1
DNA: TGCGCCAGCAGCACGGACAGGGACGAGCAGTTCTTC
CDR3: CASSTDRDEQFF

D: TRBD2
V: TRBV20-1
size: many
J: TRBJ2-1
DNA: TGCAGTGCTAGAGATGCCGCCGGGACTAGCGACAATGAGCAGTTCTTC
CDR3: CSARDAAGTSDNEQFF

D: TRBD1
V: TRBV11-2
size: many
J: TRBJ2-3
DNA: TGTGCCAGCAGTTCACACCCCGGGACAGGGGTCCCAGATACGCAGTATTTT
CDR3: CASSSHPGTGVPDTQYF

D: TRBD1
V: TRBV25-1
size: few
J: TRBJ1-1
DNA: TGTGCCAGCAGTGAATCAGGGGGGACTGAAGCTTTCTTT
CDR3: CASSESGGTEAFF

D: TRBD2
V: TRBV3-1
size: NA
J: TRBJ2-5
DNA: TGTGCCAGCAGACCCGCTAGCGGTCAAGAGACCCAGTACTTC
CDR3: CASRPASGQETQYF

D: NA
V: TRBV5-1
size: NA
J: TRBJ2-7
DNA: TGCGCCAGCAGCCTTCAAAAATCCTACGAGCAGTACTTC
CDR3: CASSLQKSYEQYF

D: TRBD1
V: TRBV6-1
size: NA
J: TRBJ1-2
DNA: TGTGCCAGCAGTTCCCGGGACAGGCTTCACTATGGCTACACCTTC
CDR3: CASSSRDRLHYGYTF

D: TRBD2
V: TRBV9
size: few
J: TRBJ2-2
DNA: TGTGCCAGCAGCCCACCGGGACTAGCGGGAGTCACCGGGGAGCTGTTTTTT
CDR3: CASSPPGLAGVTGELFF

D: NA
V: TRBV20-1
size: few
J: TRBJ1-1
DNA: TGCAGTGCAAAAGGTGCAGGGTCGACCACTGAAGCTTTCTTT
CDR3: CSAKGAGSTTEAFF

D: TRBD1
V: TRBV28
size: few
J: TRBJ1-5
DNA: TGTGCCAGCAGCCCTCGCCAGGGGGCAACGGGCAATCAGCCCCAGCATTTT
CDR3: CASSPRQGATGNQPQHF

D: NA
V: TRBV29-1
size: few
J: TRBJ2-1
DNA: TGCAGCGTCGTTGGGCGGAGCTCCTACAATGAGCAGTTCTTC
CDR3: CSVVGRSSYNEQFF

D: NA
V: TRBV18
size: few
J: TRBJ1-2
DNA: TGTGCCAGCTCACCAACCCCCTATGGCTACACCTTC
CDR3: CASSPTPYGYTF

D: NA
V: TRBV2
size: many
J: TRBJ1-1
DNA: TGTGCCGCTACGACAGGGAACACTGAAGCTTTCTTT
CDR3: CAATTGNTEAFF

D: NA
V: TRBV18
size: NA
J: TRBJ1-1
DNA: TGTGCCAGCTCACCGGGAGCGGAAAACACTGAAGCTTTCTTT
CDR3: CASSPGAENTEAFF

D: TRBD1
V: TRBV27
size: NA
J: TRBJ2-1
DNA: TGTGCCAGCAGTACCCCGTCCGACAGGGGCCCCAATGAGCAGTTCTTC
CDR3: CASSTPSDRGPNEQFF

D: NA
V: TRBV19
size: few
J: TRBJ1-5
DNA: TGTGCCAGTAGTACAGTAGGTAATCAGCCCCAGCATTTT
CDR3: CASSTVGNQPQHF

D: NA
V: TRBV4-1
size: few
J: TRBJ2-1
DNA: TGCGCCAGCAGCCAAGATTACGCCCGGGACTATGAGCAGTTCTTC
CDR3: CASSQDYARDYEQFF

D: NA
V: TRBV12-3/TRBV12-4
size: few
J: TRBJ1-4
DNA: TGTGCCAGCGGCCTCCAGATCGGGGAAAAACTGTTTTTT
CDR3: CASGLQIGEKLFF

D: NA
V: TRBV6-1
size: few
J: TRBJ1-5
DNA: TGTGCCAGCAGTGAAGTCCACGGGGGGTATAGCAATCAGCCCCAGCATTTT
CDR3: CASSEVHGGYSNQPQHF

D: NA
V: TRBV29-1
size: many
J: TRBJ2-5
DNA: TGCAGCGTACTCGGGGCTGAGACCCAGTACTTC
CDR3: CSVLGAETQYF

D: NA
V: TRBV5-5
size: few
J: TRBJ2-3
DNA: TGTGCCAGCAGCCCCTCGGCGGTTAGCACAGATACGCAGTATTTT
CDR3: CASSPSAVSTDTQYF

D: TRBD1
V: TRBV29-1
size: NA
J: TRBJ1-6
DNA: TGCAGCGCGCGATTCCAGGGGGAGTGGGGCTCACCCCTCCACTTT
CDR3: CSARFQGEWGSPLHF

D: NA
V: TRBV12-3/TRBV12-4
size: many
J: TRBJ1-5
DNA: TGTGCCAGCACCGACGACTCCCAGCCCCAGCATTTT
CDR3: CASTDDSQPQHF

D: NA
V: TRBV4-1
size: once
J: TRBJ2-7
DNA: TGCGCCAGCAGCCAAGATTCGCGTGGGCGCGAGCAGTACTTC
CDR3: CASSQDSRGREQYF

D: TRBD1
V: TRBV2
size: few
J: TRBJ1-2
DNA: TGTGCCAGCAGAGCGACAGGGGCAGATGGCTACACCTTC
CDR3: CASRATGADGYTF

D: TRBD1
V: TRBV6-1
size: few
J: TRBJ1-3
DNA: TGTGCCAGCAGTGAAGCTGCAGGGGGCAGTGGAAACACCATATATTTT
CDR3: CASSEAAGGSGNTIYF

D: NA
V: TRBV28
size: many
J: TRBJ1-1
DNA: TGTGCCAGCGAAAACAAGGGGGGGGCTACTGAAGCTTTCTTT
CDR3: CASENKGGATEAFF

D: NA
V: TRBV6-1
size: few
J: TRBJ1-2
DNA: TGTGCCAGCAGTGAATCAGTACTCGGGACCCGTTATGGCTACACCTTC
CDR3: CASSESVLGTRYGYTF

D: TRBD1
V: TRBV6-1
size: many
J: TRBJ2-5
DNA: TGTGCCAGCAGCTTACAGGGGGAGACCCAGTACTTC
CDR3: CASSLQGETQYF

D: NA
V: TRBV12-3/TRBV12-4
size: few
J: TRBJ2-7
DNA: TGTGCCAGCAGTTCCGGGGGGCCATACTACGAGCAGTACTTC
CDR3: CASSSGGPYYEQYF

D: TRBD2
V: TRBV9
size: few
J: TRBJ2-3
DNA: TGTGCCAGCAGCCCAACAGGGTTAACTAGCGGGAGACGGGATACGCAGTATTTT
CDR3: CASSPTGLTSGRRDTQYF

D: TRBD2
V: TRBV5-1
size: NA
J: TRBJ2-7
DNA: TGCGCCAGCAGCGCCGGGACTAGCGGGAGTCTAACCTACGAGCAGTACTTC
CDR3: CASSAGTSGSLTYEQYF

D: NA
V: TRBV7-9
size: NA
J: TRBJ1-1
DNA: TGCGCCAGCAGCTTGATGTGGGACTTGGAAGTTAACACTGAAGCTTTCTTT
CDR3: CASSLMWDLEVNTEAFF

D: TRBD1
V: TRBV30
size: NA
J: TRBJ1-4
DNA: TGTGCCTGGAGTGTAGGGGGCTCGTTTAATGAAAAACTGTTTTTT
CDR3: CAWSVGGSFNEKLFF

D: NA
V: TRBV19
size: few
J: TRBJ1-5
DNA: TGTGCCAGTAGGATAGGCGAATATAGCAATCAGCCCCAGCATTTT
CDR3: CASRIGEYSNQPQHF

D: NA
V: TRBV3-1
size: few
J: TRBJ1-1
DNA: TGTGCCAGCAGCCAAGACTGGCAGGGGACGGGAACTGAAGCTTTCTTT
CDR3: CASSQDWQGTGTEAFF

D: TRBD1
V: TRBV12-3/TRBV12-4
size: many
J: TRBJ1-1
DNA: TGTGCCAGCAGTTCGGGACAGAGCACTGAAGCTTTCTTT
CDR3: CASSSGQSTEAFF